The source of this T cell receptor beta chain is a study of lymphopenia after photon versus proton radiotherapy. Study-wide results and limits: After the lymphocyte nadir, photon-treated repertoires showed oligoclonal expansion, especially of CD8+ Temra cells.

The CDR3 runs 17 residues. Trimming at V came to 2 bases and at J to 1 base, leaving 9 bases not matched to a gene. The germline gives CDR1 KGHSH, CDR2 LQKENI. The data were produced by immunoSEQ multiplex PCR, yet TCRdb's version contains in-frame clones alone and is incomplete. Of 150,000 to 200,000 clones in the sample, less than 90% were seen once. Concerning this clone: Its specificity is not known.

Sample: peripheral blood, taken from a patient treated with photon-based radiotherapy. The source of this sequence is a man between 50 and 59 years old with gastric cancer. The chain carries TRBV18 and TRBJ1-1; TRBD1 matches at 8 bases. The CDR3 protein is CASSPKSVGQGNTEAFF. The CDR3 region has the DNA TGTGCCAGCTCACCAAAGAGCGTAGGACAGGGGAACACTGAAGCTTTCTTT.